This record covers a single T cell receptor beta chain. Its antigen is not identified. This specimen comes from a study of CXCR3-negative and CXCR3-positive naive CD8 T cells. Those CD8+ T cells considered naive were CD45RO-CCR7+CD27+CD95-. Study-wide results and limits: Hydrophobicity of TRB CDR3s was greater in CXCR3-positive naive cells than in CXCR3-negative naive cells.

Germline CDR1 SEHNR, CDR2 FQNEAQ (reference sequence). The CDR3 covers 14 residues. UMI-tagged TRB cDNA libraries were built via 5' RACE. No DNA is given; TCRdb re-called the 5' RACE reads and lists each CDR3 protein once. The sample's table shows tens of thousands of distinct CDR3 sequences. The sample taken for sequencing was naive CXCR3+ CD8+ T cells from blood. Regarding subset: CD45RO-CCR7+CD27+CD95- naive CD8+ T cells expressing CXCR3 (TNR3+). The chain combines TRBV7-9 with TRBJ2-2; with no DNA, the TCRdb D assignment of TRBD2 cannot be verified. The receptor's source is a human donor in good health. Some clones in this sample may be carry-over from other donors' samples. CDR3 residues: CASGSRGDSGELFF.